This section outlines one T cell receptor (beta chain) sequence together with its context. The CDR3 is 15 residues long. The data belong to a study of blood T cells in healthy people across ages. Then a second PCR, running about 7 to 11 cycles, was carried out with a sample-barcoded 5' primer and a J-beta primer mix. TCRdb recomputed calls from the 5' RACE reads with MiXCR, one row per CDR3 protein. The sample contains approximately 1,100,000 distinct CDR3 sequences, 45% of which appear only once. The chain employs TRBV21-1 and TRBJ2-1; no check of the table's D call, TRBD2, against the DNA was made. TRBV21-1 is listed as a pseudogene. This clonotype was sampled from a woman aged 55-75 years in good health. Sequenced input: blood. DNA of the CDR3: TGTGCCAGCAGCAAACCGGGACTAGCCAGTCATGAGCAGTTCTTC. This sequence encodes CASSKPGLASHEQFF.